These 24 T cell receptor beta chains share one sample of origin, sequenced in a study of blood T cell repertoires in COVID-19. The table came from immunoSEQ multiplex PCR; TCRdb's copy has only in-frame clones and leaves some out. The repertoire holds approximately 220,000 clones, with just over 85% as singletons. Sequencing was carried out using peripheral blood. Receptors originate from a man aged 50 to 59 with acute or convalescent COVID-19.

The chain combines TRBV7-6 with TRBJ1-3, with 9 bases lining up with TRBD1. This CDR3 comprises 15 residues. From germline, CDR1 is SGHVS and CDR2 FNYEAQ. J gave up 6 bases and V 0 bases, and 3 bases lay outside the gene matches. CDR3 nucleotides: TGTGCCAGCAGCTTAGCGGGGACAGGGATAAACACCATATATTTT. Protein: CASSLAGTGINTIYF.

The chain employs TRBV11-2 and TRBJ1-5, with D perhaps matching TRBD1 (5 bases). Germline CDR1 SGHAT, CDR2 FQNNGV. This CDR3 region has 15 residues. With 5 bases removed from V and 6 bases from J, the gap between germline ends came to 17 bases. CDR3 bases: TGTGCCAGCAGCCCAAATGCAGGGATAGGTCAGCCCCAGCATTTT. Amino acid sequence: CASSPNAGIGQPQHF.

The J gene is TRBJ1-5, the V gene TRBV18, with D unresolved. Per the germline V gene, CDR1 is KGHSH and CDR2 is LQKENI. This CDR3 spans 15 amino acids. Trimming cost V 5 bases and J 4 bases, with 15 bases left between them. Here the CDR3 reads CASSSLPGKNQPQHF. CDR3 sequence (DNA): TGTGCCAGCTCATCCCTCCCGGGAAAAAATCAGCCCCAGCATTTT.

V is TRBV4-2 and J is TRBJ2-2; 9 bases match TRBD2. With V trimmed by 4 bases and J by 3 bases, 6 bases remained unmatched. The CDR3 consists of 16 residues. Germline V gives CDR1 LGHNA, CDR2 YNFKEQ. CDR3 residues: CASSRRLAVDTGELFF. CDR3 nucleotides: TGTGCCAGCAGCCGTAGACTAGCGGTAGACACCGGGGAGCTGTTTTTT.

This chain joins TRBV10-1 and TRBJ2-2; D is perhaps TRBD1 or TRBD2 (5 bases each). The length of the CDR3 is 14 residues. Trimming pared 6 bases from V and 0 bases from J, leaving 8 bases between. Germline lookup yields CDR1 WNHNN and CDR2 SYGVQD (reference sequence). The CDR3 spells CASREGPNTGELFF. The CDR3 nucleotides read TGCGCCAGCAGAGAGGGGCCGAACACCGGGGAGCTGTTTTTT.

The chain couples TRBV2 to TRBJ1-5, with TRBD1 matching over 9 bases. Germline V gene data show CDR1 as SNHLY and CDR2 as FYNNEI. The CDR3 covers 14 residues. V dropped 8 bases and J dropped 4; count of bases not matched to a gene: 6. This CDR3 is CASGPGQGNQPQHF. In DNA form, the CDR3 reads TGTGCCAGCGGCCCGGGACAGGGAAATCAGCCCCAGCATTTT. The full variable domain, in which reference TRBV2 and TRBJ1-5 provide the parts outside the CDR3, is EPEVTQTPSHQVTQMGQEVILRCVPISNHLYFYWYRQILGQKVEFLVSFYNNEISEKSEIFDDQFSVERPDGSNFTLKIRSTKLEDSAMYFCASGPGQGNQPQHFGDGTRLSIL.

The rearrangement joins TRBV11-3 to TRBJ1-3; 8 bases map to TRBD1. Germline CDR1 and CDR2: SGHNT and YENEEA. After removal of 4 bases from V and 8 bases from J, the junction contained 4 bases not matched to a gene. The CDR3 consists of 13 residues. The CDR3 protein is CASSSRQGHTIYF. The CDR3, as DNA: TGTGCCAGCAGCTCCCGACAGGGGCACACCATATATTTT. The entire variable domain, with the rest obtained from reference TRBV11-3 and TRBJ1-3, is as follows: EAGVVQSPRYKIIEKKQPVAFWCNPISGHNTLYWYLQNLGQGPELLIRYENEEAVDDSQLPKDRFSAERLKGVDSTLKIQPAELGDSAVYLCASSSRQGHTIYFGEGSWLTVV.

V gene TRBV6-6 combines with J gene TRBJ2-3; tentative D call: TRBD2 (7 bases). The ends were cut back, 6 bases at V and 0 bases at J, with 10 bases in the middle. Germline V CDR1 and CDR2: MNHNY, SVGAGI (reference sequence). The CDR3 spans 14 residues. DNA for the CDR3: TGTGCCAGCAGCTGGGGGGGCAGCACAGATACGCAGTATTTT. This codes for CASSWGGSTDTQYF.

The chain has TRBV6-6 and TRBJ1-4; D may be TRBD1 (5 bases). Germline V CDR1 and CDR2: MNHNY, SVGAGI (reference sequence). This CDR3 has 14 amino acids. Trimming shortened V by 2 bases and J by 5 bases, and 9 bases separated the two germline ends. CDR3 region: CASSYGGGNEKLFF. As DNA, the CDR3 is TGTGCCAGCAGTTACGGGGGGGGGAATGAAAAACTGTTTTTT.

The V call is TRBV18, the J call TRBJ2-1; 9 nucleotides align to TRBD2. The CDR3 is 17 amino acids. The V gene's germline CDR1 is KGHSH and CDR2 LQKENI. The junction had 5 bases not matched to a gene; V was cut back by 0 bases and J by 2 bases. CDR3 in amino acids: CASSPPNSGGPYNEQFF. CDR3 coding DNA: TGTGCCAGCTCACCACCGAATAGCGGGGGTCCCTACAATGAGCAGTTCTTC.

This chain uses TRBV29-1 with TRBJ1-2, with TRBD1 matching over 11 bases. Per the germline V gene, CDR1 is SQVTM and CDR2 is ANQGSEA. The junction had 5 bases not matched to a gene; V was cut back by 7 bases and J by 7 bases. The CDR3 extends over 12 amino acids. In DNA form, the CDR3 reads TGCAGCGGGGGACAGGGGGAAGTTGGCTACACCTTC. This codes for CSGGQGEVGYTF.

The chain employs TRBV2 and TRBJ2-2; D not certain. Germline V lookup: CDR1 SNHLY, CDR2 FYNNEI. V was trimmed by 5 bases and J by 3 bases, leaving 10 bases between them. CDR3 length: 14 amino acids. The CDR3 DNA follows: TGTGCCAGCAGTTCCGGGTGGGACACCGGGGAGCTGTTTTTT. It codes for CASSSGWDTGELFF. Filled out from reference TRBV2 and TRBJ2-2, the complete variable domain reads EPEVTQTPSHQVTQMGQEVILRCVPISNHLYFYWYRQILGQKVEFLVSFYNNEISEKSEIFDDQFSVERPDGSNFTLKIRSTKLEDSAMYFCASSSGWDTGELFFGEGSRLTVL.

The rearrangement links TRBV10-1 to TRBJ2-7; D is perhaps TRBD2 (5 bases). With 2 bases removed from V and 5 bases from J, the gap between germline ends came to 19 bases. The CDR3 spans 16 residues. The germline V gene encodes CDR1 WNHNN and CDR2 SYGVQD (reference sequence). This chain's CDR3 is CASSERGSPGIHEQYF. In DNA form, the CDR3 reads TGCGCCAGCAGTGAGCGGGGATCCCCTGGTATTCACGAGCAGTACTTC.

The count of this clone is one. Written as DNA, the CDR3 is TGTGCCAGCAGCCCGCTTGGTAACGGGAGATCAGACAATGAGCAGTTCTTC. It encodes CASSPLGNGRSDNEQFF. This rearrangement joins TRBV7-9 to TRBJ2-1, with D possibly TRBD2 on 6 matching bases. Trimming cost V 5 bases and J 5 bases, with 22 bases left between them. Germline-derived CDR1 and CDR2 are SEHNR and FQNEAQ (reference sequence). There are 17 residues in the CDR3.

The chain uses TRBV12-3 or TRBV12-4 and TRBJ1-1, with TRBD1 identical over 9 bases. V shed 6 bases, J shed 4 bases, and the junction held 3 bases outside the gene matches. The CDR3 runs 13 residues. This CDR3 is CASRSTGGTEAFF. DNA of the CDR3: TGTGCCAGCAGGTCGACAGGGGGCACTGAAGCTTTCTTT.

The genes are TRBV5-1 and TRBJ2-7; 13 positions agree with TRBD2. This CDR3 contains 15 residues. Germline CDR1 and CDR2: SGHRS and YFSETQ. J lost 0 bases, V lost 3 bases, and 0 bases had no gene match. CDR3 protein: CASSWTSGGSYEQYF. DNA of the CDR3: TGCGCCAGCAGCTGGACTAGCGGGGGCTCCTACGAGCAGTACTTC.

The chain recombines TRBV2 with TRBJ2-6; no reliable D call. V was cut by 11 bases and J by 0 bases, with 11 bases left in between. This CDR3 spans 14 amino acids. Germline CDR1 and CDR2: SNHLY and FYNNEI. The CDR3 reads CAGTPGSGANVLTF. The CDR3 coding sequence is TGTGCCGGCACCCCAGGCTCTGGGGCCAACGTCCTGACTTTC.

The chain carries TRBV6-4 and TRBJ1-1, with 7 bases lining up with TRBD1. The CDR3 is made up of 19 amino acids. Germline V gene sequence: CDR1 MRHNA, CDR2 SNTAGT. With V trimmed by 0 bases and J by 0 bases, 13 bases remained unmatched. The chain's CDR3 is CASSDSATGLWTMNTEAFF. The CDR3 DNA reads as TGTGCCAGCAGTGACTCGGCGACAGGGTTATGGACTATGAACACTGAAGCTTTCTTT.

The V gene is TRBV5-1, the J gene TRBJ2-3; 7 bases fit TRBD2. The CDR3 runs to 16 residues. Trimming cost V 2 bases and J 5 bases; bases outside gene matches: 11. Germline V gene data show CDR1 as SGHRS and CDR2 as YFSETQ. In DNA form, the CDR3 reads TGCGCCAGCAGCTTCGGGGGGACCTCTCTAGGAGATACGCAGTATTTT. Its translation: CASSFGGTSLGDTQYF.

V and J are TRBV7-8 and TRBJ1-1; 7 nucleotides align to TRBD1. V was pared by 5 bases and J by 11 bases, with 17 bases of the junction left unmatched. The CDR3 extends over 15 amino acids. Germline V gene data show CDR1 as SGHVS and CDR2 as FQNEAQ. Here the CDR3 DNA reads TGTGCCAGCAGCCCACCCGGGACAGCCAAGCAAGAGGCTTTCTTT. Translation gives CASSPPGTAKQEAFF.

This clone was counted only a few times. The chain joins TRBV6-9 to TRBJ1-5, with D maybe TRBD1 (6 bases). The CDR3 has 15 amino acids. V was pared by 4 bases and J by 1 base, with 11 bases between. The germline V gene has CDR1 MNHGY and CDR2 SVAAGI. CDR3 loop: CASSSDSTSNQPQHF. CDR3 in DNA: TGTGCCAGCAGTTCGGACAGTACAAGCAATCAGCCCCAGCATTTT.

CDR3: CASSRGGVPGHKNTEAFF. The CDR3 coding sequence is TGTGCCAGCTCACGAGGGGGGGTCCCGGGACATAAGAACACTGAAGCTTTCTTT. The chain links TRBV18 to TRBJ1-1, with a weak D call TRBD1 (6 bases). This CDR3 is built from 18 residues. Trimming pared 4 bases from V and 1 base from J, leaving 22 bases between. Germline V lookup: CDR1 KGHSH, CDR2 LQKENI.

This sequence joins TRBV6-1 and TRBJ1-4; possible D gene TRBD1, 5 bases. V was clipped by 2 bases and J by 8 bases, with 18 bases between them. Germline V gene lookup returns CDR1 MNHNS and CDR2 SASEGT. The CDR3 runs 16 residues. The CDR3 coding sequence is TGTGCCAGCAGTGAACCCGCTGGGGGGTTCGGGGAAAAACTGTTTTTT. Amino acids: CASSEPAGGFGEKLFF.

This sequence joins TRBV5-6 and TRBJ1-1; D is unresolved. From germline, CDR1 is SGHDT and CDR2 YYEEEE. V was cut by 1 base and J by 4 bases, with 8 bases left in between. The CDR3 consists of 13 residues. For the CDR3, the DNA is TGTGCCAGCAGCTTGTCGCCGGTCACTGAAGCTTTCTTT. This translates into CASSLSPVTEAFF.